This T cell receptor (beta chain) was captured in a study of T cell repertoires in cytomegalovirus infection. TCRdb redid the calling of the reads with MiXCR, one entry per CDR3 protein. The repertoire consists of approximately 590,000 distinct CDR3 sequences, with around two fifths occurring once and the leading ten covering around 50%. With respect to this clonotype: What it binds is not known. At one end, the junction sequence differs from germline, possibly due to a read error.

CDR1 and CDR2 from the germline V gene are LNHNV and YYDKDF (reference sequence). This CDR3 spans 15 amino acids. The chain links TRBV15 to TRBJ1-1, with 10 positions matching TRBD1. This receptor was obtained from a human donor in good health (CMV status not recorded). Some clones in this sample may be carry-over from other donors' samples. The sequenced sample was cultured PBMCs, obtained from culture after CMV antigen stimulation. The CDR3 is CATSGRTGGDTEAFF. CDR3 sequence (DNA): TGTGCCACCAGCGGACGGACAGGGGGAGACACGGAAGCTTTCTTT.